The clone carrying this T cell receptor (beta chain) has a handful of counts. Its antigen is not known. This record comes from a study of radiotherapy plus CTLA-4 blockade in lung cancer. In the study overall: Disease control was achieved by around 33% of patients, and objective responses by 15% to 20%.

Focal radiation plus CTLA-4 blockade with ipilimumab was administered to patients who had chemo-refractory metastatic non-small-cell lung cancer. Regarding the study as a whole: In blood, TCR clones derived from the tumor expanded after radiotherapy plus ipilimumab. Reported findings show early blood T cell clone dynamics, with interferon-beta, best predicted response.

The V end was cut by 5 bases, the J end by 3 bases, with 16 bases between. The CDR3 runs 15 residues. Germline CDR1 is SGHDN and CDR2 is FVKESK. The assay was immunoSEQ multiplex PCR, and TCRdb's table has in-frame clones only and misses some. The data show 130,000 or so clones, about 90% seen once. The receptor was derived from a human donor with non-small cell lung cancer that progressed on radiotherapy plus ipilimumab. The V and J genes are TRBV14 and TRBJ1-1; no firm D call. Sequences were derived from peripheral blood, sampled from a patient treated with radiotherapy plus ipilimumab. CDR3 DNA: TGTGCCAGCAGCGAATCACAGACGTTCCACACTGAAGCTTTCTTT. Protein sequence: CASSESQTFHTEAFF.